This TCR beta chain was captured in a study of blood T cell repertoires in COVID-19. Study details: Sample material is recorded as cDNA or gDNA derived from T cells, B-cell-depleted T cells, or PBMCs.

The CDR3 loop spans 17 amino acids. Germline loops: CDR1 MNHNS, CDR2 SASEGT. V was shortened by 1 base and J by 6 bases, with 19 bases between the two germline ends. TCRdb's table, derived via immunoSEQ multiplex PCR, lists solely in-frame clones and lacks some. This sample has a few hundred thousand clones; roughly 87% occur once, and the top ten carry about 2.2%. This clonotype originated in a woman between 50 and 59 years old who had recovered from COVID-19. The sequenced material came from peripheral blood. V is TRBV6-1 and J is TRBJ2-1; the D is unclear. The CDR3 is CASSEGPSRHLRNEQFF. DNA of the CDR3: TGTGCCAGCAGTGAAGGGCCTAGTCGTCATTTACGCAATGAGCAGTTCTTC.